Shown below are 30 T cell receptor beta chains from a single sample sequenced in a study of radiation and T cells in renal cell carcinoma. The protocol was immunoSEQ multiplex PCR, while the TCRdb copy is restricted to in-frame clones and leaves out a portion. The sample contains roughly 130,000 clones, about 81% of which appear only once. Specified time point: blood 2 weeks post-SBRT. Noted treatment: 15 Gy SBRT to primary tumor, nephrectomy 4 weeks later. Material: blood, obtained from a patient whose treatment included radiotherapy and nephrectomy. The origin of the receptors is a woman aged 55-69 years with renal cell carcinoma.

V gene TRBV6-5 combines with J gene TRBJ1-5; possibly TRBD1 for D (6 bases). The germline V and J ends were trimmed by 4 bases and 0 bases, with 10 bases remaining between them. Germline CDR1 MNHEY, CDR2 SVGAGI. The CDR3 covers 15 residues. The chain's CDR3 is CASSSQGNSNQPQHF. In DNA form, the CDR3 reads TGTGCCAGCAGTTCACAGGGTAATAGCAATCAGCCCCAGCATTTT.

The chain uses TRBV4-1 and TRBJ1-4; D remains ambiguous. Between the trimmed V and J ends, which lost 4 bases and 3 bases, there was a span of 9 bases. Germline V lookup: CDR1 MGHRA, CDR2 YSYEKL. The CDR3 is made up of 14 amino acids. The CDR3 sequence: CASSRGQSNEKLFF. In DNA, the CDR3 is TGCGCCAGCAGCCGTGGCCAGTCTAATGAAAAACTGTTTTTT.

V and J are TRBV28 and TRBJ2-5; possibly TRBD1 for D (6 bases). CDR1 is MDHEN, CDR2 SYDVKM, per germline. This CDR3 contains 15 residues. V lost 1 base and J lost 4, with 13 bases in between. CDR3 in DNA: TGTGCCAGCAGTTTATCCCTCGACAGGCGAGAGACCCAGTACTTC. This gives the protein CASSLSLDRRETQYF. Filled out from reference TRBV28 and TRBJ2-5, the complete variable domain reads DVKVTQSSRYLVKRTGEKVFLECVQDMDHENMFWYRQDPGLGLRLIYFSYDVKMKEKGDIPEGYSVSREKKERFSLILESASTNQTSMYLCASSLSLDRRETQYFGPGTRLLVL.

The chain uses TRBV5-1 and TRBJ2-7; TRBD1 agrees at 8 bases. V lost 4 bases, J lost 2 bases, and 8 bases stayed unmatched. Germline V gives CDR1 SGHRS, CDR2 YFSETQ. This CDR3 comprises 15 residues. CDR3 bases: TGCGCCAGCAGCGACCCAGGGGGCGCCGCCTACGAGCAGTACTTC. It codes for CASSDPGGAAYEQYF.

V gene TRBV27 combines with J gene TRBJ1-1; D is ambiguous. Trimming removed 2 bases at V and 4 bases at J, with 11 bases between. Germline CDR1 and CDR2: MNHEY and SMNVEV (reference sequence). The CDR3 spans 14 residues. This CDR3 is CASSLQSAGTEAFF. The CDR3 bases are TGTGCCAGCAGTTTACAGTCGGCCGGCACTGAAGCTTTCTTT.

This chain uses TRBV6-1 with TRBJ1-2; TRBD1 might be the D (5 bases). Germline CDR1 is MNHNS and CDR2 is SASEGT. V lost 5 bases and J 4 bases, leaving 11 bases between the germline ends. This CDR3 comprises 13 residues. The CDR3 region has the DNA TGTGCCAGCAGTCCCGGGGCTACCTATGGCTACACCTTC. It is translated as CASSPGATYGYTF.

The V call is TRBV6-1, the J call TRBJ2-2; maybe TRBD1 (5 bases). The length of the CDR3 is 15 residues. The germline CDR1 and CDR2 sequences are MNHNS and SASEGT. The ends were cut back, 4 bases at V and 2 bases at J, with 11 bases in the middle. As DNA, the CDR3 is TGTGCCAGCAGTGCACAAGGGGTTAACACCGGGGAGCTGTTTTTT. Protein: CASSAQGVNTGELFF.

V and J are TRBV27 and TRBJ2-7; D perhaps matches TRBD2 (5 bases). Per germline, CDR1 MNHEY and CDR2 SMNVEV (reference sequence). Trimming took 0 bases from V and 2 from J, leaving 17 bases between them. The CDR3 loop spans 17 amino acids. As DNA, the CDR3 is TGTGCCAGCAGTTTATCTCCCGTGCTAGCCGACACCTACGAGCAGTACTTC. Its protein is CASSLSPVLADTYEQYF.

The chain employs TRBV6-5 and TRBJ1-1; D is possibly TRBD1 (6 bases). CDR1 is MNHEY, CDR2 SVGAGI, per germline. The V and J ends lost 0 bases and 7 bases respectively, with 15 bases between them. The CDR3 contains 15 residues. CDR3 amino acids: CASSYSSQGSSEAFF. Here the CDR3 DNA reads TGTGCCAGCAGTTACTCGAGTCAGGGGAGCAGTGAAGCTTTCTTT.

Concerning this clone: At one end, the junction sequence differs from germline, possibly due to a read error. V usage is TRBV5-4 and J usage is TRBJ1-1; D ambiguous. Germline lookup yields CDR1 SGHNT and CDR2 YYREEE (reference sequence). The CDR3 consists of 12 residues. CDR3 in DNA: TGCGCCAGCAGCCAAGGACCCACTGAAGCTTTCTTT. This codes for CASSQGPTEAFF.

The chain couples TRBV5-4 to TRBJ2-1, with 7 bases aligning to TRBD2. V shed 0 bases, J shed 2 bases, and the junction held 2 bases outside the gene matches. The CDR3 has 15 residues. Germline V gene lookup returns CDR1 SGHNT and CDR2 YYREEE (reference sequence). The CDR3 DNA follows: TGTGCCAGCAGCTTGGGGCTAGCGGCCTACAATGAGCAGTTCTTC. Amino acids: CASSLGLAAYNEQFF.

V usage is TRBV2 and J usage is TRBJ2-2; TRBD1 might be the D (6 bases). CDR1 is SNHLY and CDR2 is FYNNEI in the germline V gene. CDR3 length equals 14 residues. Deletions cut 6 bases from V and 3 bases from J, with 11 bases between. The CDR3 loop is CASRGDIDTGELFF. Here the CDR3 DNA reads TGTGCCAGCAGGGGGGACATAGACACCGGGGAGCTGTTTTTT.

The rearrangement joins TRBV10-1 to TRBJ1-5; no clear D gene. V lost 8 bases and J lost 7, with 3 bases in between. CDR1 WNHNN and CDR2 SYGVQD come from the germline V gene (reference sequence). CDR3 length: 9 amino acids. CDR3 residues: CASCQPQHF. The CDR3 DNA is TGCGCCAGCTGCCAGCCCCAGCATTTT.

CDR3 bases: TGCGCCAGCAGCAACCCGGGGGGGCGAAATGAGCAGTTCTTC. Protein: CASSNPGGRNEQFF. This chain links TRBV5-1 with TRBJ2-1, with TRBD2 identical over 8 bases. The CDR3 is made up of 14 amino acids. Germline values: CDR1 SGHRS, CDR2 YFSETQ. V trimming: 4 bases; J trimming: 7 bases; junction bases outside the gene matches: 7.

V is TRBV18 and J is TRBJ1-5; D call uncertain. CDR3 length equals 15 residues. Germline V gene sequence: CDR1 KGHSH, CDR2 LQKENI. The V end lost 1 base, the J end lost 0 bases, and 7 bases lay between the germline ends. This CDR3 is CASSPQGNSNQPQHF. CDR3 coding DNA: TGTGCCAGCTCACCACAAGGGAATAGCAATCAGCCCCAGCATTTT.

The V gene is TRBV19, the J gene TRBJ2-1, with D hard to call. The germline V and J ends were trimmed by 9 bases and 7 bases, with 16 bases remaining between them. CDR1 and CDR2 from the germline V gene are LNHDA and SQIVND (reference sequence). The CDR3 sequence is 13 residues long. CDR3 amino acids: CASLSESGNEQFF. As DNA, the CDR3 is TGTGCCAGCTTATCTGAGTCGGGTAATGAGCAGTTCTTC. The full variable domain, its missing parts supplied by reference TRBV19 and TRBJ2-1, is DGGITQSPKYLFRKEGQNVTLSCEQNLNHDAMYWYRQDPGQGLRLIYYSQIVNDFQKGDIAEGYSVSREKKESFPLTVTSAQKNPTAFYLCASLSESGNEQFFGPGTRLTVL.

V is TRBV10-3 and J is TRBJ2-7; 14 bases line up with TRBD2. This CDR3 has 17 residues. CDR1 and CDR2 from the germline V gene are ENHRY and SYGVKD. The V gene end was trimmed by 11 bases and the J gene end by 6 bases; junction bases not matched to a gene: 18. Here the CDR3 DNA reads TGTGCCGTGGACCCCGGGACTAGCGGGAGAAAGGGGCTCGAGCAGTACTTC. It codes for CAVDPGTSGRKGLEQYF.

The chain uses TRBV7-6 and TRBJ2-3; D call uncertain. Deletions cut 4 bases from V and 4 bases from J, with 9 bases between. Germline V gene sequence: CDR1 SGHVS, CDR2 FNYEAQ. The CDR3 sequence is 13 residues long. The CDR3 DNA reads TGTGCCAGCAGCTCCAGGAGCGCAGATACGCAGTATTTT. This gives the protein CASSSRSADTQYF.

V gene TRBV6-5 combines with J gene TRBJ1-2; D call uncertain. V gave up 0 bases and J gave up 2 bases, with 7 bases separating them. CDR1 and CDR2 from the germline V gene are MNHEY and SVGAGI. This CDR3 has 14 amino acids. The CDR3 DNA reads TGTGCCAGCAGTTACTCGTACAGAAACTATGGCTACACCTTC. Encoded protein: CASSYSYRNYGYTF.

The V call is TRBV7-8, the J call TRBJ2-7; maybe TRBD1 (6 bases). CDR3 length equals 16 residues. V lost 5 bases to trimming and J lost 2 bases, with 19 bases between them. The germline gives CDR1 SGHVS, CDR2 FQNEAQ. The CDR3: CASSTGQLLSAYEQYF. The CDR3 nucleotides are TGTGCCAGCAGCACTGGACAGCTCCTCAGCGCCTACGAGCAGTACTTC. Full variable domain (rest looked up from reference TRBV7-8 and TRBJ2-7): GAGVSQSPRYKVAKRGQDVALRCDPISGHVSLFWYQQALGQGPEFLTYFQNEAQLDKSGLPSDRFFAERPEGSVSTLKIQRTQQEDSAVYLCASSTGQLLSAYEQYFGPGTRLTVT.

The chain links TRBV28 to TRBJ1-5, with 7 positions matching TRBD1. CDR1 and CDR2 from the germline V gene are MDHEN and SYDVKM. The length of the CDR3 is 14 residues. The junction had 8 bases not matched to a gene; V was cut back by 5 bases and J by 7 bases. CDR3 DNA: TGTGCCAGCAGTCCGACAGGGATGGAGCAGCCCCAGCATTTT. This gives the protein CASSPTGMEQPQHF. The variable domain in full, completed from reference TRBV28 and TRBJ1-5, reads DVKVTQSSRYLVKRTGEKVFLECVQDMDHENMFWYRQDPGLGLRLIYFSYDVKMKEKGDIPEGYSVSREKKERFSLILESASTNQTSMYLCASSPTGMEQPQHFGDGTRLSIL.

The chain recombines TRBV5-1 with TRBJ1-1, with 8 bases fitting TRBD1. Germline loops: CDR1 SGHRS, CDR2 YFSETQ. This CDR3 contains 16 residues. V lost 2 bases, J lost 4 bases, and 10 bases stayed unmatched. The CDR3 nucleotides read TGCGCCAGCAGCTTCGCAGGGGGCAATTCGGGCACTGAAGCTTTCTTT. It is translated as CASSFAGGNSGTEAFF.

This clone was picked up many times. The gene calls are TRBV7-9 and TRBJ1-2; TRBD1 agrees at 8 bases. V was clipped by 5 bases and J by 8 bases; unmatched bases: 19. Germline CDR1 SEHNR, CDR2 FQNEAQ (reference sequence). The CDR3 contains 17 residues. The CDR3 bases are TGTGCCAGCAGCCTCTTCGCTGGACAGGGTATCGGTCAAGGCTACACCTTC. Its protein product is CASSLFAGQGIGQGYTF.

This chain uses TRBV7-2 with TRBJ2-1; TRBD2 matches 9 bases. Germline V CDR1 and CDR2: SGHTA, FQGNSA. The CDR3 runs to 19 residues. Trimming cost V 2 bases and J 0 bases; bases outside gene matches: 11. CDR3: CASSLTGAGGPSSYNEQFF. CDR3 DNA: TGTGCCAGCAGCTTAACCGGAGCGGGAGGTCCAAGCTCCTACAATGAGCAGTTCTTC.

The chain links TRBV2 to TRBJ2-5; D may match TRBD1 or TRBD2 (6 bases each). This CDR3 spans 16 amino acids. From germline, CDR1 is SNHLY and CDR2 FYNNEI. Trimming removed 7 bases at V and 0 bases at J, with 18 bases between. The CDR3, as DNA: TGTGCCAGCAAAACAATGGGGGGCGATGACCAAGAGACCCAGTACTTC. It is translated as CASKTMGGDDQETQYF.

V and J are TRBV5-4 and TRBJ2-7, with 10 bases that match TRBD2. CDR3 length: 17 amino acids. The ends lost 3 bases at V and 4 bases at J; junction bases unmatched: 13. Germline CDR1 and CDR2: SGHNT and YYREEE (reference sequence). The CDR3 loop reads CASSSKNPGLARYEQYF. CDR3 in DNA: TGTGCCAGCAGCTCTAAAAACCCGGGACTAGCGAGATACGAGCAGTACTTC.

CDR3 region: CSVPTVGSNEQFF. The DNA of the CDR3 is TGCAGCGTCCCCACGGTAGGAAGCAATGAGCAGTTCTTC. This chain uses TRBV29-1 with TRBJ2-1; D call uncertain. There are 13 residues in the CDR3. Per the germline V gene, CDR1 is SQVTM and CDR2 is ANQGSEA. With 6 bases removed from V and 6 bases from J, the gap between germline ends came to 15 bases.

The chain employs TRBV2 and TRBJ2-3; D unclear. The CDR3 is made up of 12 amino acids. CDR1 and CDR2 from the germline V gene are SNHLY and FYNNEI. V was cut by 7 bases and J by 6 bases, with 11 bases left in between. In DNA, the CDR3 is TGTGCCAGCACACTGGAAGGCGATACGCAGTATTTT. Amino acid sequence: CASTLEGDTQYF.

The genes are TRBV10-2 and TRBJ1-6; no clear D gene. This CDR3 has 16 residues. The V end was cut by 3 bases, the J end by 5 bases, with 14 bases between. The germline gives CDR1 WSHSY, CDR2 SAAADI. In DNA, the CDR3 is TGCGCCAGCAGTGAAGTAGGTGGATTTAATAATTCACCCCTCCACTTT. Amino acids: CASSEVGGFNNSPLHF.

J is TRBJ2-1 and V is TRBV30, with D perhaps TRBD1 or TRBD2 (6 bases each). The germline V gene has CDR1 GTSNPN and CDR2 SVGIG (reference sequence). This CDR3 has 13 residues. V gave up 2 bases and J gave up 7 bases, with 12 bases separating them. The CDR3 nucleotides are TGTGCCTGGAGTTTCGGGGGCTGGAATGAGCAGTTCTTC. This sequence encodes CAWSFGGWNEQFF.